This T cell receptor (beta chain) was profiled in a study of response to subunit inactivated influenza vaccine. Findings and limits, study-wide: With each seasonal influenza vaccination, the authors suggested, few new T cells are recruited.

TCRdb re-derived calls from the RT-PCR reads in MiXCR, one entry per CDR3 protein. The sample includes 800,000 to 1,000,000 distinct CDR3 sequences, 21% of them seen just once. This clonotype has a handful of counts. The antigen remains undetermined. CDR1 and CDR2 (germline): SGHTA, FQGNSA. The CDR3 has 14 residues. The ends were cut back, 6 bases at V and 0 bases at J, with 12 bases in the middle. The chain employs TRBV7-2 and TRBJ2-7; D is perhaps TRBD2 (6 bases). This TCR was recovered from a man aged 50 to 60 who received an inactivated influenza vaccine. The sample consisted of PBMCs from blood, taken 4 to 6 days after vaccination. CDR3: CASSRLADSYEQYF. CDR3 coding DNA: TGTGCCAGCAGTAGATTAGCGGACTCCTACGAGCAGTACTTC.